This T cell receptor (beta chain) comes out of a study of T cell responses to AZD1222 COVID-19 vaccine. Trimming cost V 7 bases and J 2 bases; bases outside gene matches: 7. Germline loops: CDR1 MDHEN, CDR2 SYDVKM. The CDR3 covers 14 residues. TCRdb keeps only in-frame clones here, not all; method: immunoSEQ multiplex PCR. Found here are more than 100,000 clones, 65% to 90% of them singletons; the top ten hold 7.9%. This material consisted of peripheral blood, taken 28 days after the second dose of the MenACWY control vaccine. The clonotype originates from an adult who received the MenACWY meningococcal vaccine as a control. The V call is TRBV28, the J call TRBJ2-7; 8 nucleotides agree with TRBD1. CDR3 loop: CASISGQGPYEQYF. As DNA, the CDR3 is TGTGCCAGCATCTCCGGACAGGGACCCTACGAGCAGTACTTC.